The 18 T cell receptor beta chains listed next were all sequenced from one sample in a study of blood T cells in healthy people across ages. A second PCR of 7 to 11 cycles used a sample-barcoded 5' primer and a J-beta primer mix. From the 5' RACE reads, TCRdb called clonotypes with MiXCR, one entry per CDR3 protein. The sample has roughly 800,000 distinct CDR3 sequences, nearly 60% seen once. Specimen: blood. All receptors come from a man aged 25 to 40 in good health.

This chain links TRBV28 with TRBJ2-1; 8 nucleotides match TRBD2. Per germline, CDR1 MDHEN and CDR2 SYDVKM. There are 11 residues in the CDR3. J was trimmed by 12 bases and V by 8 bases; bases with no gene match: 6. CDR3 in DNA: TGTGCCAGCCAACGGGGGGGGGCGCAGTTCTTC. It encodes CASQRGGAQFF.

This clonotype was recorded only once. The gene calls are TRBV6-5 and TRBJ2-7; 9 nucleotides line up with TRBD1. The CDR3 is 15 amino acids. V shed 3 bases, J shed 4 bases, and the junction held 7 bases outside the gene matches. The germline V gene has CDR1 MNHEY and CDR2 SVGAGI. The CDR3 loop reads CASSYNQDRGYEQYF. The CDR3 region has the DNA TGTGCCAGCAGTTATAATCAGGACAGGGGATACGAGCAGTACTTC.

The chain couples TRBV20-1 to TRBJ2-7; D remains ambiguous. The CDR3 runs to 13 residues. V dropped 8 bases and J dropped 4 bases, with 18 bases sitting between them. Germline assignment: CDR1 DFQATT and CDR2 SNEGSKA (reference sequence). This CDR3 reads CSTSGLGQYEQYF. CDR3 in DNA: TGCAGTACCAGTGGGCTAGGCCAGTACGAGCAGTACTTC.

The CDR3 loop is CSALRQPNYGYTF. The CDR3 coding sequence is TGCAGTGCTCTTAGACAGCCGAACTATGGCTACACCTTC. The V gene is TRBV20-1, the J gene TRBJ1-2; possible D gene TRBD1, 5 bases. The V gene lost 5 bases and the J gene lost 2 bases, with 12 bases spanning the gap. CDR1 is DFQATT, CDR2 SNEGSKA, per germline (reference sequence). The CDR3 totals 13 residues.

In this sample, this clonotype turned up once. This rearrangement joins TRBV29-1 to TRBJ2-1; D is ambiguous. From germline, CDR1 is SQVTM and CDR2 ANQGSEA. The CDR3 spans 8 residues. This chain's CDR3 is CNPREQFF. DNA of the CDR3: TGCAACCCTCGTGAGCAGTTCTTC.

V gene TRBV3-1 combines with J gene TRBJ2-5; 12 bases line up with TRBD2. J was trimmed by 0 bases and V by 5 bases; bases with no gene match: 1. The CDR3 is made up of 15 amino acids. Per germline, CDR1 LGHDT and CDR2 YNNKEL (reference sequence). The CDR3: CASSSSGGDQETQYF. Here the CDR3 DNA reads TGTGCCAGCAGCTCTAGCGGGGGGGACCAAGAGACCCAGTACTTC.

In this sample, this clonotype turned up once. The chain carries TRBV20-1 and TRBJ2-6; no reliable D call. V was shortened by 6 bases and J by 1 base, with 10 bases between the two germline ends. The V gene's germline CDR1 is DFQATT and CDR2 SNEGSKA (reference sequence). This CDR3 contains 14 residues. The CDR3 region is CSAPTQSGANVLTF. The CDR3 DNA is TGCAGTGCACCCACCCAATCTGGGGCCAACGTCCTGACTTTC.

V and J are TRBV18 and TRBJ1-1; D may be TRBD1 (5 bases). This CDR3 has 16 residues. The V end lost 3 bases, the J end lost 0 bases, and 14 bases lay between the germline ends. Per the germline V gene, CDR1 is KGHSH and CDR2 is LQKENI. CDR3 nucleotide sequence: TGTGCCAGCTCACCTACCCTGACAGACATGAACACTGAAGCTTTCTTT. It codes for CASSPTLTDMNTEAFF.

V gene TRBV12-3 or TRBV12-4 combines with J gene TRBJ1-2; no reliable D call. CDR3 length equals 14 residues. V shed 4 bases and J shed 8 bases, with 17 bases lying between them. CDR3 sequence: CASSSPVWVGGYTF. The DNA for the CDR3 is TGTGCCAGCAGTTCCCCCGTCTGGGTCGGGGGCTACACCTTC.

This clonotype was counted between two and nine times. V usage is TRBV12-3 or TRBV12-4 and J usage is TRBJ2-3, with TRBD2 matching over 7 bases. Trimming removed 8 bases from V and 6 bases from J; junction bases left unmatched: 5. The CDR3 is 12 residues long. The CDR3 reads CASDSGGDTQYF. The DNA of the CDR3 is TGTGCCAGCGATTCCGGGGGGGATACGCAGTATTTT.

The rearrangement joins TRBV7-9 to TRBJ2-1; 15 bases agree with TRBD2. The V gene's germline CDR1 is SEHNR and CDR2 FQNEAQ (reference sequence). V gave up 5 bases and J gave up 5 bases; unmatched junction bases: 10. CDR3 size: 18 residues. The CDR3 reads CASSAGLAGGSRDNEQFF. DNA for the CDR3: TGTGCCAGCAGCGCGGGACTAGCGGGAGGTTCTAGGGACAATGAGCAGTTCTTC.

This clonotype came up a few times. The V and J genes are TRBV19 and TRBJ2-1; no reliable D call. Germline assignment: CDR1 LNHDA and CDR2 SQIVND (reference sequence). The ends were cut back, 5 bases at V and 7 bases at J, with 9 bases in the middle. The CDR3 sequence is 12 residues long. The CDR3 DNA is TGTGCCAGTAGTGTCTCTTGGAATGAGCAGTTCTTC. It encodes CASSVSWNEQFF.

This clonotype has more than one count but fewer than ten. This chain links TRBV7-8 with TRBJ2-1; 13 bases align to TRBD2. The length of the CDR3 is 16 residues. Germline CDR1 and CDR2: SGHVS and FQNEAQ. V lost 7 bases, J lost 10 bases, and 13 bases stayed unmatched. The CDR3 sequence is CASTPKLAGGAIEQFF. In DNA form, the CDR3 reads TGTGCCAGCACCCCGAAACTAGCGGGAGGGGCAATCGAGCAGTTCTTC.

This clonotype was found a few times. The V and J genes are TRBV29-1 and TRBJ2-5; no clear D gene. Deletions cut 4 bases from V and 5 bases from J, with 17 bases between. The germline CDR1 and CDR2 sequences are SQVTM and ANQGSEA. This CDR3 is 14 amino acids long. The CDR3 DNA is TGCAGCGTTGTGTTTCTTAATAGGGATGAGACCCAGTACTTC. This encodes CSVVFLNRDETQYF. The variable domain in full, with the rest retrieved from reference TRBV29-1 and TRBJ2-5, is SAVISQKPSRDICQRGTSLTIQCQVDSQVTMMFWYRQQPGQSLTLIATANQGSEATYESGFVIDKFPISRPNLTFSTLTVSNMSPEDSSIYLCSVVFLNRDETQYFGPGTRLLVL.

There are a few counts of this clonotype. The V gene is TRBV13, the J gene TRBJ2-6; 9 bases fit TRBD2. The germline V gene has CDR1 PRHDT and CDR2 FYEKMQ (reference sequence). The CDR3 consists of 19 residues. Trimming cost V 5 bases and J 0 bases; bases outside gene matches: 11. CDR3 loop: CASSPNTLAGHSGANVLTF. The CDR3 nucleotides are TGTGCCAGCAGCCCGAATACACTAGCGGGCCACTCTGGGGCCAACGTCCTGACTTTC. The whole variable domain, remainder taken from reference TRBV13 and TRBJ2-6, is AAGVIQSPRHLIKEKRETATLKCYPIPRHDTVYWYQQGPGQDPQFLISFYEKMQSDKGSIPDRFSAQQFSDYHSELNMSSLELGDSALYFCASSPNTLAGHSGANVLTFGAGSRLTVL.

This clonotype has just a few counts. V gene TRBV29-1 combines with J gene TRBJ2-7, with TRBD2 matching 8 bases. The CDR3 has 14 amino acids. Germline assignment: CDR1 SQVTM and CDR2 ANQGSEA. Unmatched junction bases numbered 11, after V lost 7 bases and J lost 3 bases. The CDR3 is CSAALAVGDYEQYF. In DNA form, the CDR3 reads TGCAGCGCCGCACTAGCGGTTGGGGACTACGAGCAGTACTTC.

This clonotype has a handful of counts. The chain joins TRBV7-2 to TRBJ2-5; D gene ambiguous. The CDR3 totals 10 residues. Germline CDR1 SGHTA, CDR2 FQGNSA. V lost 1 base and J lost 10, with 4 bases in between. The DNA of the CDR3 is TGTGCCAGCAGCTTAGAAGGCCAGTACTTC. Its translation is CASSLEGQYF.

The DNA of the CDR3 is TGCAGTGCTAGACTCCGGGACACCTACGAGCAGTACTTC. This translates into CSARLRDTYEQYF. The gene calls are TRBV20-1 and TRBJ2-5; TRBD1 might be the D (6 bases). The J call may be in error: the DNA end matches TRBJ2-7 better. Germline V gives CDR1 DFQATT, CDR2 SNEGSKA (reference sequence). The CDR3 has 13 amino acids.